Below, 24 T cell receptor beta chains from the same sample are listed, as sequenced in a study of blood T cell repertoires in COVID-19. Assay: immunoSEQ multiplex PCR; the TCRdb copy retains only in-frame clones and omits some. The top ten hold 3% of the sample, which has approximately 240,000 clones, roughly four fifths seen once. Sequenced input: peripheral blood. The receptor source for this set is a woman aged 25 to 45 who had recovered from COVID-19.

In DNA form, the CDR3 reads TGTGCCAGCAGCTCAACAGGGGGCTGGACTGAAGCTTTCTTT. Its protein product is CASSSTGGWTEAFF. The rearrangement uses TRBV6-2 or TRBV6-3 and TRBJ1-1; TRBD1 matches 9 bases. Germline V gene sequence: CDR1 MNHEY, CDR2 SVGEGT. J gave up 5 bases and V 6 bases, and 7 bases lay outside the gene matches. This CDR3 contains 14 residues.

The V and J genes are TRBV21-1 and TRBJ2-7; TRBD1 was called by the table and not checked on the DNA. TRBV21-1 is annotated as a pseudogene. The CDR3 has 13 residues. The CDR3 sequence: CASIRDRGYEQYF. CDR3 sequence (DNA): TGTGCCAGCATCCGGGACAGGGGCTACGAGCAGTACTTC.

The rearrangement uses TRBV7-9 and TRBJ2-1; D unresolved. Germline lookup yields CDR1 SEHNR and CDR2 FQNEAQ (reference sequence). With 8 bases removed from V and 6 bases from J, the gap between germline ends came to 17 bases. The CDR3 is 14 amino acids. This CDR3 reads CASVPLYEVNEQFF. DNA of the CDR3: TGTGCCAGCGTCCCACTGTACGAGGTCAATGAGCAGTTCTTC.

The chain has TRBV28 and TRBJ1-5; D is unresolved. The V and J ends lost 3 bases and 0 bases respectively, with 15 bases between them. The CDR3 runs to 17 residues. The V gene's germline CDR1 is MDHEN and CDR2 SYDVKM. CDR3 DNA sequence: TGTGCCAGCAGTTTTTCAGTGGGGAGTTATAGCAATCAGCCCCAGCATTTT. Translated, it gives CASSFSVGSYSNQPQHF.

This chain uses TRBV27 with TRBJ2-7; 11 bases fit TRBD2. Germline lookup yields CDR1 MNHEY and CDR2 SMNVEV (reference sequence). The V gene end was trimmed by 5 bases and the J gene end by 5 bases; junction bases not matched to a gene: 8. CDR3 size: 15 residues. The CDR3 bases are TGTGCCAGCAGTCGCCTGACTAGCGGGATCCACGAGCAGTACTTC. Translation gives CASSRLTSGIHEQYF.

The CDR3 nucleotides read TGTGCCAGCAGCTTGAGCGGGAGATCCTACGAGCAGTACTTC. Translating gives CASSLSGRSYEQYF. The J gene is TRBJ2-7, the V gene TRBV7-2; TRBD2 aligns across 8 bases. With 3 bases clipped from V and 1 base from J, the junction kept 2 bases outside the gene matches. Per the germline V gene, CDR1 is SGHTA and CDR2 is FQGNSA. This CDR3 region has 14 residues.

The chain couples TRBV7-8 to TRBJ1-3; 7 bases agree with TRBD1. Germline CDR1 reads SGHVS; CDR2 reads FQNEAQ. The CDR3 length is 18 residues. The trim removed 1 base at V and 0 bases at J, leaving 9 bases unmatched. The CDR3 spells CASSLGLGGSSSGNTIYF. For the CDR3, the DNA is TGTGCCAGCAGCTTAGGCCTAGGGGGCTCGAGCTCTGGAAACACCATATATTTT.

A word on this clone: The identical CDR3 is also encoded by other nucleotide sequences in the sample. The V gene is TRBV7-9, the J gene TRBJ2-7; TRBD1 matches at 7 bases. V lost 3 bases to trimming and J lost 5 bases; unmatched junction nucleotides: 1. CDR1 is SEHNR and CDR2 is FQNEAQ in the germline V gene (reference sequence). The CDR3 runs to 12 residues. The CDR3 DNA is TGTGCCAGCAGCTTCGACAGGGACGAGCAGTACTTC. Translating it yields CASSFDRDEQYF. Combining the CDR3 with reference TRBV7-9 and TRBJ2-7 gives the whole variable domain DTGVSQNPRHKITKRGQNVTFRCDPISEHNRLYWYRQTLGQGPEFLTYFQNEAQLEKSRLLSDRFSAERPKGSFSTLEIQRTEQGDSAMYLCASSFDRDEQYFGPGTRLTVT.

In DNA, the CDR3 is TGTGCCAGCCGCCCTCCCAGCTCCTACAATGAGCAGTTCTTC. Translation gives CASRPPSSYNEQFF. The chain employs TRBV11-2 and TRBJ2-1; D call uncertain. Germline CDR1 reads SGHAT; CDR2 reads FQNNGV. The CDR3 has 14 amino acids. Deletions cut 8 bases from V and 0 bases from J, with 11 bases between.

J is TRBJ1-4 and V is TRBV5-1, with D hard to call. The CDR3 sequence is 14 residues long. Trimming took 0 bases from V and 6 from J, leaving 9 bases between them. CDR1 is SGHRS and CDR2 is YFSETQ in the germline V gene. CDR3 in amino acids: CASSLDGSHEKLFF. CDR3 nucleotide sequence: TGCGCCAGCAGCTTGGACGGTAGCCATGAAAAACTGTTTTTT.

CDR3 sequence: CASSTRDRGLETQYF. The CDR3 nucleotides read TGTGCCAGCAGCACGAGAGACAGGGGGCTGGAGACCCAGTACTTC. The rearrangement uses TRBV5-5 and TRBJ2-5; 10 nucleotides agree with TRBD1. The CDR3 totals 15 residues. J lost 5 bases, V lost 4 bases, and 8 bases had no gene match. Germline-derived CDR1 and CDR2 are SGHKS and YYEKEE (reference sequence).

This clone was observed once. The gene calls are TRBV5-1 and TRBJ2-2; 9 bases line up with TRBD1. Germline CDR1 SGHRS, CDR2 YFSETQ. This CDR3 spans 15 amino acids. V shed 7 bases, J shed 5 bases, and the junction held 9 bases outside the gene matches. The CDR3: CASLPGTGWTGELFF. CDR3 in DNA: TGCGCCAGCTTACCCGGGACAGGGTGGACCGGGGAGCTGTTTTTT.

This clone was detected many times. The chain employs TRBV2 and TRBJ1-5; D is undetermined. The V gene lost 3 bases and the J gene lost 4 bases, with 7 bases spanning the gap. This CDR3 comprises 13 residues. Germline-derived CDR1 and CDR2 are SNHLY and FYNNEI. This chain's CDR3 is CASSDPLNQPQHF. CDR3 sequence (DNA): TGTGCCAGCAGTGACCCTCTTAATCAGCCCCAGCATTTT.

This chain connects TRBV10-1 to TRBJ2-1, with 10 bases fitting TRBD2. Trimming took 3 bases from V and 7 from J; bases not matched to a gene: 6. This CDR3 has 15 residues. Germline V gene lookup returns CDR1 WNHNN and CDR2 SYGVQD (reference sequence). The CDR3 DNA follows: TGCGCCAGCAGTGAACTAGCGGGGCTGGGAAATGAGCAGTTCTTC. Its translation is CASSELAGLGNEQFF.

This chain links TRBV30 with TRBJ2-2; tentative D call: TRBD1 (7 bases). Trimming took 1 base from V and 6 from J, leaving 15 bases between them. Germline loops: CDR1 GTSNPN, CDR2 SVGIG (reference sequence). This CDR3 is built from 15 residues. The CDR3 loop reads CAWSASPGGSGELFF. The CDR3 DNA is TGTGCCTGGAGTGCTTCGCCAGGGGGGTCCGGGGAGCTGTTTTTT.

For the CDR3, the DNA is TGTGCCAGCAGCTTCGACAGGGTTAATTCCTACGAGCAGTACTTC. This codes for CASSFDRVNSYEQYF. The chain couples TRBV14 to TRBJ2-7; 7 nucleotides match TRBD1. The V and J ends lost 5 bases and 1 base, in that order; junction bases with no gene match: 8. Germline CDR1 is SGHDN and CDR2 is FVKESK. This CDR3 comprises 15 residues.

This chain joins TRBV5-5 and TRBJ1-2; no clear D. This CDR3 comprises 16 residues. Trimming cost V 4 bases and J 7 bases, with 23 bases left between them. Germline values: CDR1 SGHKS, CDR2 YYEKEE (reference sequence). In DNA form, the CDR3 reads TGTGCCAGCAGCCCAAGTGGGCAGACCCTGGTTGGTGGCTACACCTTC. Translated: CASSPSGQTLVGGYTF. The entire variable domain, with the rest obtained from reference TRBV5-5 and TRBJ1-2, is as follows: DAGVTQSPTHLIKTRGQQVTLRCSPISGHKSVSWYQQVLGQGPQFIFQYYEKEERGRGNFPDRFSARQFPNYSSELNVNALLLGDSALYLCASSPSGQTLVGGYTFGSGTRLTVV.

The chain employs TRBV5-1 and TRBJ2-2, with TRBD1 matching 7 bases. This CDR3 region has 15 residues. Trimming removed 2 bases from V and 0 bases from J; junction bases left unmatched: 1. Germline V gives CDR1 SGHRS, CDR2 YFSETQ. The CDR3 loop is CASSLGTANTGELFF. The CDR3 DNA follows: TGCGCCAGCAGCTTAGGGACAGCGAACACCGGGGAGCTGTTTTTT.

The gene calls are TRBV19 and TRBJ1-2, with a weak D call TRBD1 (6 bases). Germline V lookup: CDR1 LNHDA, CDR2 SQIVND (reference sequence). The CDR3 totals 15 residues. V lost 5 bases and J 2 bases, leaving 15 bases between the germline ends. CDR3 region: CASSVLPGHNYGYTF. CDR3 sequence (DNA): TGTGCCAGTAGTGTTCTTCCGGGACACAACTATGGCTACACCTTC.

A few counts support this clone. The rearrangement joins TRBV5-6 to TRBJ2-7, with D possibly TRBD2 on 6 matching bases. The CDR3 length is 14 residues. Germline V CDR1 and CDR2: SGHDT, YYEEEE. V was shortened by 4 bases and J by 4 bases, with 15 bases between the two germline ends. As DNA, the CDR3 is TGTGCCAGCAGCCGGGTGGGAGGAATTTACGAGCAGTACTTC. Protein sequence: CASSRVGGIYEQYF.

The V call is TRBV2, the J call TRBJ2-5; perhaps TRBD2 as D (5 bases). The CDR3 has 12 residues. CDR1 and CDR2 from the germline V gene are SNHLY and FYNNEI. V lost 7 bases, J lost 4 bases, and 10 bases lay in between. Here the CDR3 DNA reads TGTGCCAGCAATCCTAGCTCAGAGACCCAGTACTTC. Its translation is CASNPSSETQYF.

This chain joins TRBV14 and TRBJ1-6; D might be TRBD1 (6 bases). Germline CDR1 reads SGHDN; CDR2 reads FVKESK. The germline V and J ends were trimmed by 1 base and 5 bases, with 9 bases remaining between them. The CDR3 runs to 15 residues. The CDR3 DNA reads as TGTGCCAGCAGCCAAGTGGACAGAGATAATTCACCCCTCCACTTT. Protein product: CASSQVDRDNSPLHF.

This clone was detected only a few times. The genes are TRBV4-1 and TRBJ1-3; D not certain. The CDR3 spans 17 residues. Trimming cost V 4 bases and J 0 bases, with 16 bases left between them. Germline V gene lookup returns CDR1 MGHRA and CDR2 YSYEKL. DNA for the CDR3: TGCGCCAGCAGCCGGGCAGGACTTATCCTCTCTGGAAACACCATATATTTT. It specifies CASSRAGLILSGNTIYF.

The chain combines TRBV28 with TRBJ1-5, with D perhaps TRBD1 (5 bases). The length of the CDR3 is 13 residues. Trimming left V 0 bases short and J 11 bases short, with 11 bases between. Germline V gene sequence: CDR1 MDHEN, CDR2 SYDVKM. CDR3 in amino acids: CASSLWQGNSQHF. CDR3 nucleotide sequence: TGTGCCAGCAGTTTATGGCAGGGAAACTCCCAGCATTTT. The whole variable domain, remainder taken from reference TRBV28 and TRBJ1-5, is DVKVTQSSRYLVKRTGEKVFLECVQDMDHENMFWYRQDPGLGLRLIYFSYDVKMKEKGDIPEGYSVSREKKERFSLILESASTNQTSMYLCASSLWQGNSQHFGDGTRLSIL.